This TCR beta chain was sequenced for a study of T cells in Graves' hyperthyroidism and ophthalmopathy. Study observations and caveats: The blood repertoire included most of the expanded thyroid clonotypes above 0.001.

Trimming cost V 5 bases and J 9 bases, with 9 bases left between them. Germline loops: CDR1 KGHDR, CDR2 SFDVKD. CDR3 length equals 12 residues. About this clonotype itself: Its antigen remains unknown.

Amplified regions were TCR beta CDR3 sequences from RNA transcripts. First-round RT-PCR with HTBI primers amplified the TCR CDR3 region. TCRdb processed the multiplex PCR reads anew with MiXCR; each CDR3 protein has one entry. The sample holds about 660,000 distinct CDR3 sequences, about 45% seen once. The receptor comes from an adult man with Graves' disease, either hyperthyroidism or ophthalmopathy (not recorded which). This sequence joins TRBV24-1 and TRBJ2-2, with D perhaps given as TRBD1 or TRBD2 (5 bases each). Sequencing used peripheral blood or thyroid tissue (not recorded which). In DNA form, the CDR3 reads TGTGCCACCAGTGCCCCGGGACGGGAGCTGTTTTTT. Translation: CATSAPGRELFF.